These T cell receptor beta chains were read from a single sample in a study of regulatory T cells in long-lasting Graves disease. TCRdb re-derived calls from the multiplex PCR reads in MiXCR, one entry per CDR3 protein. The top ten clones hold around 40% of a sample with 500,000 to 700,000 distinct CDR3 sequences, 30% of them seen once. The specimen was peripheral blood mononuclear cells (PBMCs), collected when the disease was refractory, from a patient treated with antithyroid drugs. The receptors here all came from a female donor with Graves disease. CDR3s include the opening cysteine and the closing phenylalanine or tryptophan. The D gene is left open where the match is weak. Clone size is stated in some rows and not others, as once, few, many or a class when expanded.

V gene	clone size	D gene	J gene	CDR3 protein	CDR3 DNA
TRBV7-2	.	.	TRBJ1-5	CASSQRGLFASNQPQHF	TGTGCCAGCAGCCAGAGAGGGCTATTCGCCAGCAATCAGCCCCAGCATTTT
TRBV6-1	.	.	TRBJ2-5	CASSPPTWETQYF	TGTGCCAGCAGTCCCCCCACCTGGGAGACCCAGTACTTC
TRBV7-3	once	TRBD2	TRBJ2-3	CASSPRAGDTDTQYF	TGTGCCAGCAGCCCGCGGGCGGGAGACACAGATACGCAGTATTTT
TRBV3-1	.	.	TRBJ1-1	CASSQDDRYTEAFF	TGTGCCAGCAGCCAAGACGACAGGTACACTGAAGCTTTCTTT
TRBV7-9	.	TRBD1	TRBJ2-7	CASSRTGTGVYEQYF	TGTGCCAGCAGCCGTACCGGGACAGGGGTCTACGAGCAGTACTTC
TRBV6-4	.	.	TRBJ2-1	CASSRDIWYNEQFF	TGTGCCAGCAGCCGGGATATATGGTACAATGAGCAGTTCTTC
TRBV6-5	few	.	TRBJ1-1	CASSYSKGSMNTEAFF	TGTGCCAGCAGTTACTCGAAGGGGTCGATGAACACTGAAGCTTTCTTT
TRBV19	.	.	TRBJ1-2	CASTSIGGTGVGYTF	TGTGCCAGTACTTCTATTGGGGGGACCGGTGTCGGCTACACCTTC
TRBV28	many	TRBD1	TRBJ1-6	CASSPTGGKNSPLHF	TGTGCCAGCAGTCCGACAGGGGGGAAGAACTCACCCCTCCACTTT
TRBV5-4	.	.	TRBJ1-1	CASSLFPTGHNTEAFF	TGTGCCAGCAGCTTGTTCCCTACGGGACACAACACTGAAGCTTTCTTT
TRBV12-3/TRBV12-4	many	TRBD1	TRBJ1-1	CASTEGALAFF	TGTGCCAGCACGGAGGGGGCATTAGCTTTCTTT
TRBV11-2	.	.	TRBJ1-2	CASSIGQPTGGYTF	TGTGCCAGCAGCATAGGACAGCCAACGGGTGGCTACACCTTC
TRBV6-1	.	.	TRBJ2-3	CASTHRQATDTQYF	TGTGCCAGCACCCACAGGCAGGCAACCGATACGCAGTATTTT
TRBV2	few	.	TRBJ1-5	CASSEDLQPQHF	TGTGCCAGCAGTGAAGACCTTCAGCCCCAGCATTTT
TRBV7-3	.	TRBD2	TRBJ2-7	CASSPGLVNHEQYF	TGTGCCAGCAGCCCGGGACTAGTAAACCACGAGCAGTACTTC
TRBV29-1	few	.	TRBJ1-2	CSVLNSAAGSNGYTF	TGCAGCGTCCTGAACTCAGCGGCCGGTTCGAATGGCTACACCTTC
TRBV6-5	many	TRBD1	TRBJ1-4	CASSYVDRVAAWDLEKLFF	TGTGCCAGCAGTTACGTCGACAGGGTTGCGGCGTGGGATCTAGAAAAACTGTTTTTT
TRBV20-1	once	TRBD2	TRBJ2-4	CSASEGLAGGPSSKNIQYF	TGCAGTGCTAGCGAGGGACTAGCGGGAGGGCCGAGTTCCAAAAACATTCAGTACTTC
TRBV27	few	.	TRBJ1-5	CASSLTNNQPQHF	TGTGCCAGCAGTTTAACAAACAATCAGCCCCAGCATTTT
TRBV11-2	.	.	TRBJ1-6	CASSSGTSLGGTLHF	TGTGCCAGCAGCTCGGGGACCTCTCTGGGTGGAACCCTCCACTTT
TRBV19	few	.	TRBJ2-5	CATQGRNQETQYF	TGTGCCACCCAGGGGCGGAACCAAGAGACCCAGTACTTC
TRBV28	many	.	TRBJ1-2	CASSLTVPSGGGYTF	TGTGCCAGCAGTTTAACCGTCCCCTCGGGGGGTGGCTACACCTTC
TRBV27	few	.	TRBJ1-5	CASIRGNNQPQHF	TGTGCCAGCATTCGGGGGAACAATCAGCCCCAGCATTTT
TRBV7-2	.	TRBD2	TRBJ2-7	CASSSPRAGYYEQYF	TGTGCCAGCAGCTCCCCTAGAGCGGGGTACTACGAGCAGTACTTC
TRBV28	.	TRBD1	TRBJ2-7	CASSSESRGQTYEQYF	TGTGCCAGCAGTTCGGAATCCAGGGGGCAAACCTACGAGCAGTACTTC
TRBV6-1	.	TRBD1	TRBJ2-4	CASSEAWGQGAKNIQYF	TGTGCCAGCAGTGAAGCGTGGGGACAGGGAGCCAAAAACATTCAGTACTTC
TRBV12-3/TRBV12-4	many	TRBD1	TRBJ1-4	CASSFRGDEKLFF	TGCGCCAGCAGCTTCAGGGGGGATGAAAAACTGTTTTTT
TRBV20-1	.	.	TRBJ1-2	CSARAPFRANYGYTF	TGCAGTGCTAGAGCCCCGTTTAGGGCGAACTATGGCTACACCTTC